These 5 T cell receptor beta chains were all obtained from the same sample, sequenced in a study of blood T cell repertoires in COVID-19. Profiled with immunoSEQ multiplex PCR; TCRdb holds only in-frame clones, not every one. Of around 25,000 clones in the sample, about 90% were seen once. The sample was peripheral blood. Receptor source: a human donor with active COVID-19. The donor label of this sample is uncertain.

The CDR3 DNA is TGTGCCAGTAGGCCCGGGACAATGGGTGAGCAGTTCTTC. Its translation: CASRPGTMGEQFF. This chain uses TRBV19 with TRBJ2-1; possible D gene TRBD1, 6 bases. Germline-derived CDR1 and CDR2 are LNHDA and SQIVND (reference sequence). The CDR3 consists of 13 residues. V lost 6 bases, J lost 9 bases, and 15 bases lay in between.

This clone turned up a few times. The genes are TRBV29-1 and TRBJ2-1, with D possibly being TRBD2 (5 bases). Between the trimmed V and J ends, which lost 4 bases and 10 bases, there was a span of 8 bases. Per the germline V gene, CDR1 is SQVTM and CDR2 is ANQGSEA. The CDR3 has 10 amino acids. CDR3: CSVVTGEQFF. The CDR3 DNA sequence: TGCAGCGTTGTGACGGGAGAGCAGTTCTTC.

CDR3 sequence (DNA): TGTGCCAGCAGCTTGGACAGGGCCTCTGGAAACACCATATATTTT. Translated, it gives CASSLDRASGNTIYF. The chain carries TRBV5-4 and TRBJ1-3, with D possibly being TRBD1 (6 bases). This CDR3 is 15 amino acids long. The ends were cut back, 0 bases at V and 0 bases at J, with 7 bases in the middle. Germline V lookup: CDR1 SGHNT, CDR2 YYREEE (reference sequence).

The chain carries TRBV4-2 and TRBJ1-2, with 11 nucleotides matching TRBD1. The CDR3 runs to 16 residues. CDR1 LGHNA and CDR2 YNFKEQ come from the germline V gene. With V trimmed by 1 base and J by 7 bases, 8 bases remained unmatched. CDR3 protein: CASSQGGGTGGLGYTF. The CDR3 DNA is TGTGCCAGCAGCCAAGGGGGCGGGACAGGGGGTCTTGGCTACACCTTC.

This chain links TRBV7-8 with TRBJ2-2, with 7 bases matching TRBD1. The length of the CDR3 is 13 residues. CDR1 and CDR2 from the germline V gene are SGHVS and FQNEAQ. V shed 10 bases, J shed 3 bases, and the junction held 5 bases outside the gene matches. CDR3: CATQGQYTGELFF. The CDR3, as DNA: TGTGCCACCCAGGGACAGTACACCGGGGAGCTGTTTTTT.